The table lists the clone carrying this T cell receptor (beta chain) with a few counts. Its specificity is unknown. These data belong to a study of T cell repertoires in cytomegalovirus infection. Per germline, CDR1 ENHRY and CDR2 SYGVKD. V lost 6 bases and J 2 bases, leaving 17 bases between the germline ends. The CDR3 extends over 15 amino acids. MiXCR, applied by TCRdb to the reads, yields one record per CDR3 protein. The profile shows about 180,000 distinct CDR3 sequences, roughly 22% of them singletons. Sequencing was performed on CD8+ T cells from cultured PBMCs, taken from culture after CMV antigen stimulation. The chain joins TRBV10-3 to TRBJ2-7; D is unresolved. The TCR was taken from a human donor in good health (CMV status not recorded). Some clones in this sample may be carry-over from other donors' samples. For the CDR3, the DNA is TGTGCCATCAGGGAGAGTGGCATCCTAACCTACGAGCAGTACTTC. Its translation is CAIRESGILTYEQYF.